This T cell receptor beta chain was sequenced for a study of shared clonotypes between healthy human individuals. Here immunoSEQ multiplex PCR was the method, and the copy in TCRdb shows in-frame clones only, minus some. The sample has some 1 million clones, approximately 72% seen once. The CDR3 runs to 14 residues. Per the germline V gene, CDR1 is SGHRS and CDR2 is YFSETQ. V dropped 1 base and J dropped 0 bases, with 6 bases sitting between them. This chain links TRBV5-1 with TRBJ2-3; D unclear. Material for sequencing was memory CD4+ T cells sorted from blood. Subset indicated: CD45RA-negative fraction. The TCR was taken from a man aged 18-30 years in good health. CDR3 residues: CASSLQSSTDTQYF. The CDR3 nucleotides are TGCGCCAGCAGCTTGCAGTCTAGCACAGATACGCAGTATTTT.